This is a list of T cell receptor beta chains from one sample in a study of blood T cell repertoires in COVID-19. Here immunoSEQ multiplex PCR was the method, and the copy in TCRdb shows in-frame clones only, minus some. The sample has around 220,000 clones; 82% are singletons. The sequencing input was peripheral blood. The source of these receptors is an elderly woman with COVID-19, enrolled during active disease. CDR3s include the opening cysteine and the closing phenylalanine or tryptophan. D genes are given only for firm matches. A clone size is listed for some rows: how often the clone was seen (once, few, many), or a class if it is expanded.

TRBJ1-1	NA	NA	TRBV30	CAWRQNTEAFF	TGTGCCTGGAGACAGAACACTGAAGCTTTCTTT
TRBJ1-6	NA	few	TRBV9	CASSVDPRGSYNSPLHF	TGTGCCAGCAGCGTCGACCCCCGGGGCTCCTATAATTCACCCCTCCACTTT
TRBJ1-1	TRBD1	NA	TRBV6-5	CASRRAGGNTEAFF	TGTGCCAGCAGGCGGGCAGGGGGGAACACTGAAGCTTTCTTT
TRBJ2-3	TRBD1	NA	TRBV19	CATTTGGDTQYF	TGTGCCACAACCACAGGGGGCGATACGCAGTATTTT
TRBJ2-6	NA	NA	TRBV6-5	CASKTISGANVLTF	TGTGCCAGCAAGACAATCTCTGGGGCCAACGTCCTGACTTTC
TRBJ1-3	TRBD1	NA	TRBV7-2	CASSIGQGATIYF	TGTGCCAGCAGCATTGGACAGGGCGCCACCATATATTTT
TRBJ2-5	NA	NA	TRBV19	CASTPRGQETQYF	TGTGCCAGTACCCCCCGGGGGCAAGAGACCCAGTACTTC
TRBJ1-4	TRBD1	few	TRBV4-1	CASSRSRGQGEEKLFF	TGCGCCAGCAGCCGATCCCGGGGACAGGGCGAAGAAAAACTGTTTTTT
TRBJ1-4	NA	NA	TRBV6-1	CASSGARQVPNEKLFF	TGTGCCAGCAGTGGAGCCCGACAGGTTCCTAATGAAAAACTGTTTTTT
TRBJ2-7	NA	few	TRBV6-5	CASSSPGGYEQYF	TGTGCCAGCAGTTCACCCGGGGGCTACGAGCAGTACTTC
TRBJ1-2	NA	once	TRBV29-1	CSVEGGNGYTF	TGCAGCGTTGAAGGGGGCAATGGCTACACCTTC
TRBJ1-5	TRBD1	NA	TRBV12-3/TRBV12-4	CASTGQAAQPQHF	TGTGCCAGCACCGGACAGGCGGCTCAGCCCCAGCATTTT
TRBJ1-2	NA	many	TRBV5-6	CASSLLGGYGYTF	TGTGCCAGCAGCTTACTAGGTGGCTATGGCTACACCTTC
TRBJ2-7	NA	once	TRBV20-1	CSASSGGGAYEQYF	TGCAGTGCTAGTTCCGGCGGGGGCGCTTACGAGCAGTACTTC
TRBJ2-1	NA	NA	TRBV2	CASSENFGTHPNNEQFF	TGTGCCAGCAGTGAAAACTTCGGGACACATCCTAACAATGAGCAGTTCTTC
TRBJ1-4	NA	NA	TRBV9	CASSVGGTGTNEKLFF	TGTGCCAGCAGCGTAGGAGGGACTGGAACTAATGAAAAACTGTTTTTT
TRBJ2-1	TRBD2	NA	TRBV19	CASSIPTSAHNEQFF	TGTGCCAGTAGTATCCCGACTAGCGCACACAATGAGCAGTTCTTC
TRBJ2-1	TRBD1	once	TRBV28	CASSSTGGLNEQFF	TGTGCCAGCAGTTCCACAGGGGGTCTAAATGAGCAGTTCTTC
TRBJ1-1	NA	NA	TRBV9	CASSVAGGFEAFF	TGTGCCAGCAGCGTAGCTGGGGGGTTTGAAGCTTTCTTT
TRBJ1-4	TRBD1	NA	TRBV19	CASTAPRTGRFEKLFF	TGTGCCAGTACCGCGCCCCGGACAGGTCGGTTTGAAAAACTGTTTTTT
TRBJ2-5	NA	NA	TRBV7-9	CASSLGQGDWETQYF	TGTGCCAGCAGCTTAGGGCAGGGTGACTGGGAGACCCAGTACTTC
TRBJ1-6	NA	few	TRBV5-6	CASTLGRAGSPLHF	TGTGCCAGCACCCTTGGGAGGGCTGGATCACCCCTCCACTTT
TRBJ2-2	NA	once	TRBV19	CASTTPGRAVPGELFF	TGTGCCAGTACCACCCCTGGCAGGGCGGTCCCCGGGGAGCTGTTTTTT
TRBJ2-7	TRBD1	few	TRBV24-1	CATSDPRDRTYEQYF	TGTGCCACCAGTGATCCCCGGGACAGGACCTACGAGCAGTACTTC
TRBJ1-6	TRBD1	NA	TRBV2	CASSPGTGYNSPLHF	TGTGCCAGCAGCCCCGGGACAGGTTATAATTCACCCCTCCACTTT
TRBJ1-1	NA	NA	TRBV7-9	CASSIYPTSADTEAFF	TGTGCCAGCAGCATCTACCCAACCTCGGCGGACACTGAAGCTTTCTTT
TRBJ1-5	NA	NA	TRBV6-5	CASREDSFLQPQHF	TGTGCCAGCAGAGAGGACTCCTTCCTGCAGCCCCAGCATTTT
TRBJ1-4	NA	NA	TRBV15	CATRGGAHEKLFF	TGTGCCACCAGGGGGGGTGCTCATGAAAAACTGTTTTTT
TRBJ2-3	NA	NA	TRBV20-1	CSATSTDTQYF	TGCAGTGCCACTAGCACAGATACGCAGTATTTT
TRBJ1-1	NA	few	TRBV19	CASASRGMNTEAFF	TGTGCCAGTGCCTCTCGGGGGATGAACACTGAAGCTTTCTTT
TRBJ2-7	TRBD2	NA	TRBV5-1	CASSSPTSGDEQYF	TGCGCCAGCAGCTCACCGACTAGCGGGGACGAGCAGTACTTC
TRBJ2-7	TRBD1	NA	TRBV5-1	CASSLAGTGIYEQYF	TGCGCCAGCAGCTTGGCAGGGACAGGGATTTACGAGCAGTACTTC
TRBJ2-7	TRBD2	once	TRBV10-3	CAIDQGLAGGYEQYF	TGTGCCATCGACCAAGGACTAGCGGGAGGGTACGAGCAGTACTTC
TRBJ2-6	NA	NA	TRBV5-5	CASSLASSGANVLTF	TGTGCCAGCAGCTTGGCCAGCTCTGGGGCCAACGTCCTGACTTTC
TRBJ1-1	TRBD1	NA	TRBV30	CAWSVGGDLPEAFF	TGTGCCTGGAGTGTAGGGGGCGATTTACCTGAAGCTTTCTTT
TRBJ2-5	TRBD1	NA	TRBV12-3/TRBV12-4	CASSLTGPETQYF	TGTGCCAGCAGTTTGACAGGGCCAGAGACCCAGTACTTC
TRBJ2-2	TRBD2	NA	TRBV3-1/TRBV3-2	CARRGVRGGAGELFF	TGTGCCCGCCGGGGGGTACGGGGCGGGGCCGGGGAGCTGTTTTTT
TRBJ2-5	NA	NA	TRBV5-4	CASSLGAYIQETQYF	TGTGCCAGCAGCTTGGGGGCCTACATCCAAGAGACCCAGTACTTC
TRBJ2-7	NA	NA	TRBV19	CASSRAAEGTYEQYF	TGTGCCAGTAGTCGTGCAGCGGAAGGCACCTACGAGCAGTACTTC
TRBJ2-1	NA	NA	TRBV1	CTSSQDGPIGKSSYNEQFF	TGCACCAGCAGCCAAGATGGGCCTATAGGTAAAAGCTCCTACAATGAGCAGTTCTTC
TRBJ2-7	TRBD2	few	TRBV30	CAWRLRGGSYEQYF	TGTGCCTGGCGTTTACGGGGGGGCTCCTACGAGCAGTACTTC
TRBJ1-2	TRBD1	NA	TRBV6-1	CASSEAVGWGRGLSEYGYTF	TGTGCCAGCAGTGAAGCAGTGGGATGGGGCAGGGGGCTCTCTGAGTATGGCTACACCTTC
TRBJ1-1	TRBD1	few	TRBV30	CAWGTGIAFF	TGTGCCTGGGGGACAGGGATCGCTTTCTTT
TRBJ1-2	TRBD1	NA	TRBV27	CASSLDRGYGYTF	TGTGCCAGCAGTTTAGACAGGGGCTATGGCTACACCTTC
TRBJ1-2	NA	once	TRBV30	CAWSGVRGYTF	TGTGCCTGGAGTGGAGTCCGCGGCTACACCTTC
TRBJ1-2	TRBD1	NA	TRBV24-1	CATSDSGTGGPSIPNGYTF	TGTGCCACCAGTGATTCCGGGACAGGGGGCCCTTCAATCCCTAATGGCTACACCTTC
TRBJ2-3	TRBD2	NA	TRBV29-1	CSVVGASGTITDTQYF	TGCAGCGTTGTAGGAGCTAGCGGGACCATCACAGATACGCAGTATTTT
TRBJ1-3	NA	once	TRBV30	CAWSEGPSGNTIYF	TGTGCCTGGAGTGAGGGGCCCTCTGGAAACACCATATATTTT
TRBJ2-7	TRBD1	NA	TRBV29-1	CRKDRGSYEQYF	TGCAGGAAAGACAGGGGTTCCTACGAGCAGTACTTC
TRBJ1-2	TRBD1	NA	TRBV5-1	CASSSTGDYGYTF	TGCGCCAGCAGCTCCACAGGGGACTATGGCTACACCTTC